This TCR beta chain was captured in a study of cytomegalovirus exposure and HLA in healthy donors. Looking at the study overall: Counted in an early data release were approximately 85 million unique TCRs from HLA-typed donors. Study results and limitations: Presence/absence analysis assumed near-uniform sequencing depth across donors. The number of N-insertions in an Asian-associated ancestry cluster was reportedly below the approximately 600-donor mean in a later analysis.

Regarding this clone: Its antigen remains unknown. Germline is not matched at one junction end, which may reflect a read error.

This CDR3 has 15 residues. Looked up from germline, CDR1 is MNHNS and CDR2 is SASEGT. The donors were healthy bone marrow donors. This PCR relied on a set of 60 Vbeta primers and 13 Jbeta primers. Assay: immunoSEQ multiplex PCR; the TCRdb copy retains only in-frame clones and omits some. The table has roughly 180,000 clones, 80% seen once; the top ten hold about 1.3%. The V and J genes are TRBV6-1 and TRBJ2-7; perhaps TRBD1 as D (6 bases). The receptor comes from a young man in good health and CMV-seronegative. Input material: PBMCs. The CDR3 is CAGRVRDQGPYEQYF. CDR3 coding DNA: TGTGCCGGCAGGGTCCGGGACCAGGGGCCCTACGAGCAGTACTTC.